Presented here are 12 T cell receptor beta chains from one specimen sequenced in a study of T cells after somatic rescue of genetic block. Clones were sequenced by immunoSEQ multiplex PCR, and TCRdb holds only the in-frame ones, with some missing. The sample records tens of thousands of clones, approximately 96% being singletons. Sequencing input: peripheral blood mononuclear cells (PBMCs). These receptors all come from a child in the first two years of life.

For the CDR3, the DNA is TGTGCCAGCCTAGCGGGCAACAATGAGCAGTTCTTC. This sequence encodes CASLAGNNEQFF. The genes are TRBV6-1 and TRBJ2-1; 8 bases are shared with TRBD2. The germline CDR1 and CDR2 sequences are MNHNS and SASEGT. V was clipped by 8 bases and J by 5 bases; unmatched bases: 2. This CDR3 spans 12 amino acids.

The DNA of the CDR3 is TGTGCCAGTAGCCGAGCGGGAGGAGGATACAATGAGCAGTTCTTC. As protein: CASSRAGGGYNEQFF. The V call is TRBV19, the J call TRBJ2-1; 9 bases are a match to TRBD2. Germline CDR1 is LNHDA and CDR2 is SQIVND (reference sequence). The CDR3 loop spans 15 amino acids. V gave up 6 bases and J gave up 4 bases; unmatched junction bases: 7. Together with reference TRBV19 and TRBJ2-1, the CDR3 gives the full variable domain: DGGITQSPKYLFRKEGQNVTLSCEQNLNHDAMYWYRQDPGQGLRLIYYSQIVNDFQKGDIAEGYSVSREKKESFPLTVTSAQKNPTAFYLCASSRAGGGYNEQFFGPGTRLTVL.

This sequence joins TRBV7-6 and TRBJ2-3, with TRBD2 matching 12 bases. Germline V CDR1 and CDR2: SGHVS, FNYEAQ. CDR3 length: 16 amino acids. V gave up 5 bases and J gave up 0 bases; unmatched junction bases: 3. The CDR3 loop is CASSKGTSGSTDTQYF. The CDR3, as DNA: TGTGCCAGCAGCAAAGGGACTAGCGGGAGCACAGATACGCAGTATTTT.

V and J are TRBV5-1 and TRBJ2-2, with 13 nucleotides matching TRBD2. The CDR3 is 16 residues long. V dropped 1 base and J dropped 7; count of bases not matched to a gene: 4. CDR1 and CDR2 (germline): SGHRS, YFSETQ. This chain's CDR3 is CASSLTSGRAVGELFF. The CDR3, as DNA: TGCGCCAGCAGCTTGACTAGCGGGAGGGCTGTCGGGGAGCTGTTTTTT.

This sequence joins TRBV25-1 and TRBJ2-1; 7 bases fit TRBD1. This CDR3 is 15 amino acids long. The V gene end was trimmed by 5 bases and the J gene end by 0 bases; junction bases not matched to a gene: 4. Germline V CDR1 and CDR2: MGHDK, SYGVNS. CDR3 sequence reads: CASSPRDSSYNEQFF. The CDR3 nucleotides are TGTGCCAGCAGTCCCCGGGACAGCTCCTACAATGAGCAGTTCTTC.

This chain's CDR3 is CARREDYTGELFF. Here the CDR3 DNA reads TGTGCCAGGCGGGAGGATTACACCGGGGAGCTGTTTTTT. The chain combines TRBV6-1 with TRBJ2-2; 8 bases are shared with TRBD2. V gave up 9 bases and J gave up 3 bases; unmatched junction bases: 3. This CDR3 is 13 amino acids long. Germline V gene data show CDR1 as MNHNS and CDR2 as SASEGT.

This sequence joins TRBV11-3 and TRBJ2-1; a possible D gene is TRBD2 (6 bases). The CDR3 totals 14 residues. In germline, CDR1 is SGHNT, CDR2 YENEEA. V lost 1 base and J 5 bases, leaving 9 bases between the germline ends. The CDR3 reads CASSLGGVHNEQFF. The DNA for the CDR3 is TGTGCCAGCAGCTTAGGGGGGGTCCACAATGAGCAGTTCTTC. The full variable domain, rest sourced from reference TRBV11-3 and TRBJ2-1, is EAGVVQSPRYKIIEKKQPVAFWCNPISGHNTLYWYLQNLGQGPELLIRYENEEAVDDSQLPKDRFSAERLKGVDSTLKIQPAELGDSAVYLCASSLGGVHNEQFFGPGTRLTVL.

This clone was seen a single time. The chain uses TRBV6-6 and TRBJ2-1, with TRBD1 as a possible D gene (6 bases). This CDR3 contains 15 residues. V was cut by 6 bases and J by 2 bases, with 14 bases left in between. The V gene's germline CDR1 is MNHNY and CDR2 SVGAGI (reference sequence). CDR3 in DNA: TGTGCCAGCAGCAGAGCTGGGGGCCCCTACAATGAGCAGTTCTTC. It encodes CASSRAGGPYNEQFF.

CDR3 in amino acids: CAWTRQRETRNEQFF. CDR3 DNA sequence: TGTGCCTGGACACGCCAGAGGGAGACTCGCAATGAGCAGTTCTTC. The J gene is TRBJ2-1, the V gene TRBV30; D possibly corresponds to TRBD2 (5 bases). V was trimmed by 4 bases and J by 6 bases, leaving 19 bases between them. CDR3 length: 15 amino acids. Germline V gives CDR1 GTSNPN, CDR2 SVGIG (reference sequence).

The chain has TRBV10-2 and TRBJ2-1; weak D call: TRBD2 (6 bases). V gave up 6 bases and J gave up 0 bases, with 9 bases separating them. The germline V gene encodes CDR1 WSHSY and CDR2 SAAADI. The CDR3 has 14 amino acids. The CDR3 protein is CASRDGSSYNEQFF. The CDR3 DNA is TGCGCCAGCAGAGACGGGAGCTCCTACAATGAGCAGTTCTTC.

The CDR3 bases are TGTGCCAGCACCCCGGGACTAGCGGTCAATGAGCAGTTCTTC. This encodes CASTPGLAVNEQFF. The chain links TRBV2 to TRBJ2-1; TRBD2 matches 11 bases. V was pared by 7 bases and J by 6 bases, with 5 bases of the junction left unmatched. The germline V gene has CDR1 SNHLY and CDR2 FYNNEI. There are 14 residues in the CDR3.

The chain couples TRBV7-2 to TRBJ2-7, with 8 bases that match TRBD2. The CDR3 consists of 15 residues. With 3 bases clipped from V and 4 bases from J, the junction kept 8 bases outside the gene matches. Germline CDR1 and CDR2: SGHTA and FQGNSA. This CDR3 reads CASSFRGGAGYEQYF. In nucleotides, the CDR3 is TGTGCCAGCAGCTTTCGGGGGGGAGCGGGATACGAGCAGTACTTC.